The 21 T cell receptor beta chains below come from one sample, sequenced in a study of identical twins listed by TCRdb under 2016. The receptor library was made with 5' RACE. TCRdb names Illumina HiSeq 2000 as the instrument used. TCRdb cleaned the public reads at Q25 with fastp, built clones with MiXCR and kept in-frame beta chains. Rows are combined by CDR3 protein, so each entry shows the most common genes and DNA. This sample comprises approximately 1.8 million distinct CDR3 sequences, roughly a third of them detected only once. The top ten clones comprise over 0.25% of the sample. Sequencing was done on a sample of cord blood. Receptors originate from a newborn girl in good health.

This clonotype has a handful of counts. The gene calls are TRBV20-1 and TRBJ2-1; D possibly uses TRBD1 or TRBD2 (5 bases each). The CDR3 totals 16 residues. Germline CDR1 is DFQATT and CDR2 is SNEGSKA (reference sequence). V was shortened by 3 bases and J by 4 bases, with 19 bases between the two germline ends. The CDR3 protein is CSASSAVGTTYNEQFF. The CDR3 nucleotides are TGCAGTGCTAGTTCGGCCGTAGGGACGACATACAATGAGCAGTTCTTC.

The rearrangement uses TRBV5-1 and TRBJ2-2, with a weak D call TRBD2 (6 bases). The germline CDR1 and CDR2 sequences are SGHRS and YFSETQ. V shed 5 bases and J shed 4 bases, with 15 bases lying between them. The CDR3 is 15 amino acids. The CDR3: CASSSAGPSTGELFF. CDR3 coding DNA: TGCGCCAGCAGTTCTGCGGGGCCTAGCACCGGGGAGCTGTTTTTT.

Concerning this clonotype: A much more abundant neighbour one base away suggests this may be a read error. V is TRBV12-3 or TRBV12-4 and J is TRBJ2-1; D remains unclear. The CDR3 has 12 residues. Trimming shortened V by 5 bases and J by 10 bases, and 12 bases separated the two germline ends. In nucleotides, the CDR3 is TGTGCCAGCAGTGTACGGAACTACGAGCAGTTCTTC. The encoded protein is CASSVRNYEQFF.

This clonotype was observed a few times. The chain couples TRBV2 to TRBJ1-5, with D unclear. Trimming shortened V by 3 bases and J by 0 bases, and 12 bases separated the two germline ends. Germline CDR1 and CDR2: SNHLY and FYNNEI. The CDR3 has 16 amino acids. CDR3 region: CASSEGTPYSNQPQHF. CDR3 sequence (DNA): TGTGCCAGCAGTGAGGGTACCCCGTATAGCAATCAGCCCCAGCATTTT.

This chain joins TRBV20-1 and TRBJ2-5; 8 bases are shared with TRBD2. The closer fit of TRBJ2-4 to the DNA end suggests the J call may be wrong. The germline CDR1 and CDR2 sequences are DFQATT and SNEGSKA (reference sequence). The CDR3 is made up of 15 amino acids. The CDR3 protein is CSARDPGLEKNIQYF. In nucleotides, the CDR3 is TGCAGTGCTAGAGACCCGGGACTAGAGAAAAACATTCAGTACTTC.

This clonotype was detected a few times. The V call is TRBV29-1, the J call TRBJ2-7; 9 bases fit TRBD1. CDR1 is SQVTM, CDR2 ANQGSEA, per germline. J was trimmed by 2 bases and V by 7 bases; bases with no gene match: 9. This CDR3 has 14 amino acids. CDR3 coding DNA: TGCAGCGCGCAACCGGGACAGGGAGCCTACGAGCAGTACTTC. Residues: CSAQPGQGAYEQYF.

The rearrangement joins TRBV6-1 to TRBJ2-3; possible D gene TRBD2, 6 bases. Germline CDR1 MNHNS, CDR2 SASEGT. V was pared by 5 bases and J by 2 bases, with 14 bases between. The CDR3 length is 15 residues. The CDR3 loop is CASSPTGLATDTQYF. The CDR3 nucleotides are TGTGCCAGCAGTCCCACGGGACTCGCCACAGATACGCAGTATTTT.

This chain connects TRBV11-1 to TRBJ2-7; D possibly corresponds to TRBD1 (6 bases). The CDR3 has 17 amino acids. The V end lost 2 bases, the J end lost 0 bases, and 17 bases lay between the germline ends. CDR1 and CDR2 (germline): SGHAT, FQDESV (reference sequence). CDR3 region: CASSLSQGRGLSYEQYF. CDR3 nucleotides: TGTGCCAGCAGCTTATCACAGGGTCGGGGCCTCTCCTACGAGCAGTACTTC.

A few counts support this clonotype. V usage is TRBV20-1 and J usage is TRBJ1-5, with D hard to call. The CDR3 runs 16 residues. V gave up 1 base and J gave up 0 bases, with 13 bases separating them. The germline V gene has CDR1 DFQATT and CDR2 SNEGSKA (reference sequence). The CDR3 is CSARALDEFSNQPQHF. In DNA form, the CDR3 reads TGCAGTGCTAGAGCCTTGGACGAGTTTAGCAATCAGCCCCAGCATTTT.

A few counts support this clonotype. The chain joins TRBV4-1 to TRBJ1-1, with D maybe TRBD1 (5 bases). The CDR3 has 15 amino acids. V was shortened by 2 bases and J by 1 base, with 11 bases between the two germline ends. CDR1 MGHRA and CDR2 YSYEKL come from the germline V gene. As DNA, the CDR3 is TGCGCCAGCAGCCAAAGGGCCGGGGCGAACACTGAAGCTTTCTTT. Translating it yields CASSQRAGANTEAFF.

This clonotype was recorded a few times. This sequence joins TRBV29-1 and TRBJ2-1; possibly TRBD1 for D (7 bases). CDR1 is SQVTM, CDR2 ANQGSEA, per germline. The CDR3 sequence is 15 residues long. The V gene lost 1 base and the J gene lost 4 bases, with 14 bases spanning the gap. DNA of the CDR3: TGCAGCGTTGAAGTCGTACAGGGGAGGTACAATGAGCAGTTCTTC. This encodes CSVEVVQGRYNEQFF.

The chain employs TRBV5-4 and TRBJ2-1; no firm D call. The CDR3 runs to 14 residues. V shed 1 base and J shed 10 bases, with 15 bases lying between them. The germline V gene encodes CDR1 SGHNT and CDR2 YYREEE (reference sequence). The CDR3 reads CASSLTPGKVEQFF. CDR3 DNA: TGTGCCAGCAGCTTGACGCCAGGAAAGGTGGAGCAGTTCTTC.

There are a few counts of this clonotype. The J gene is TRBJ2-1, the V gene TRBV11-2, with 7 bases matching TRBD2. V lost 1 base to trimming and J lost 5 bases; unmatched junction nucleotides: 11. CDR1 is SGHAT, CDR2 FQNNGV, per germline. CDR3 length: 17 amino acids. The CDR3: CASSLVERAGAHNEQFF. The CDR3 DNA follows: TGTGCCAGCAGCTTAGTAGAGAGGGCGGGAGCCCACAATGAGCAGTTCTTC.

CDR3 sequence (DNA): TGCGCCAGCAGCCTCGGCTCCCGGGGGAGTGAAAAACTGTTTTTT. It yields the protein CASSLGSRGSEKLFF. The chain uses TRBV5-1 and TRBJ1-4; D is perhaps TRBD1 (5 bases). Trimming left V 4 bases short and J 7 bases short, with 17 bases between. Germline assignment: CDR1 SGHRS and CDR2 YFSETQ. CDR3 length equals 15 residues.

The sample holds one count of this clonotype. The rearrangement joins TRBV5-1 to TRBJ1-1; TRBD1 agrees at 9 bases. J lost 6 bases, V lost 3 bases, and 12 bases had no gene match. Germline assignment: CDR1 SGHRS and CDR2 YFSETQ. The CDR3 has 16 residues. CDR3 bases: TGCGCCAGCAGCTCGAGCCTGGGGGGACAGGGCGCTGAAGCTTTCTTT. Translation: CASSSSLGGQGAEAFF. Variable domain in full (rest from reference TRBV5-1 and TRBJ1-1): KAGVTQTPRYLIKTRGQQVTLSCSPISGHRSVSWYQQTPGQGLQFLFEYFSETQRNKGNFPGRFSGRQFSNSRSEMNVSTLELGDSALYLCASSSSLGGQGAEAFFGQGTRLTVV.

This chain uses TRBV20-1 with TRBJ2-4; 13 nucleotides agree with TRBD2. Per the germline V gene, CDR1 is DFQATT and CDR2 is SNEGSKA (reference sequence). J gave up 7 bases and V 3 bases, and 0 bases lay outside the gene matches. The CDR3 length is 13 residues. DNA for the CDR3: TGCAGTGCTAGGACTAGCGGGAGGAACATTCAGTACTTC. Protein product: CSARTSGRNIQYF.

This clonotype has more than one count but fewer than ten. The chain recombines TRBV20-1 with TRBJ1-2, with a tentative D call TRBD1 (5 bases). Germline loops: CDR1 DFQATT, CDR2 SNEGSKA (reference sequence). This CDR3 comprises 15 residues. With 0 bases removed from V and 4 bases from J, the gap between germline ends came to 15 bases. The CDR3 DNA reads TGCAGTGCTAGAGATGCACAGGCCCGTAGCTATGGCTACACCTTC. Translated, it gives CSARDAQARSYGYTF.

This chain connects TRBV7-6 to TRBJ2-2; D not resolved. This CDR3 is 14 amino acids long. Germline loops: CDR1 SGHVS, CDR2 FNYEAQ. Trimming shortened V by 5 bases and J by 4 bases, and 11 bases separated the two germline ends. CDR3 in DNA: TGTGCCAGCAGCCCCTACACTTCCACCGGGGAGCTGTTTTTT. Translation gives CASSPYTSTGELFF.

This clonotype was seen repeatedly, ten times or more. The chain combines TRBV4-1 with TRBJ2-4; D not certain. Trimming cost V 1 base and J 0 bases, with 7 bases left between them. The length of the CDR3 is 15 residues. Germline CDR1 and CDR2: MGHRA and YSYEKL. Written as DNA, the CDR3 is TGCGCCAGCAGCCAAGTTAGACTAGCCAAAAACATTCAGTACTTC. Translation gives CASSQVRLAKNIQYF.

The chain joins TRBV2 to TRBJ2-7, with 8 bases fitting TRBD2. The germline gives CDR1 SNHLY, CDR2 FYNNEI. The CDR3 contains 15 residues. V dropped 5 bases and J dropped 7; count of bases not matched to a gene: 13. The CDR3, as DNA: TGTGCCAGCAGTTCCGGGAGGGCCGACTACAATGAGCAGTACTTC. It yields the protein CASSSGRADYNEQYF. Combining the CDR3 with reference TRBV2 and TRBJ2-7 gives the whole variable domain EPEVTQTPSHQVTQMGQEVILRCVPISNHLYFYWYRQILGQKVEFLVSFYNNEISEKSEIFDDQFSVERPDGSNFTLKIRSTKLEDSAMYFCASSSGRADYNEQYFGPGTRLTVT.

The chain has TRBV29-1 and TRBJ2-5; perhaps TRBD1 as D (7 bases). The DNA end is a closer match to TRBJ2-7, so the J assignment may be wrong. The CDR3 is made up of 15 amino acids. Germline CDR1 reads SQVTM; CDR2 reads ANQGSEA. This CDR3 is CSVDGEAGQPCEQYF. Written as DNA, the CDR3 is TGCAGCGTTGATGGGGAGGCGGGACAGCCGTGCGAGCAGTACTTC.